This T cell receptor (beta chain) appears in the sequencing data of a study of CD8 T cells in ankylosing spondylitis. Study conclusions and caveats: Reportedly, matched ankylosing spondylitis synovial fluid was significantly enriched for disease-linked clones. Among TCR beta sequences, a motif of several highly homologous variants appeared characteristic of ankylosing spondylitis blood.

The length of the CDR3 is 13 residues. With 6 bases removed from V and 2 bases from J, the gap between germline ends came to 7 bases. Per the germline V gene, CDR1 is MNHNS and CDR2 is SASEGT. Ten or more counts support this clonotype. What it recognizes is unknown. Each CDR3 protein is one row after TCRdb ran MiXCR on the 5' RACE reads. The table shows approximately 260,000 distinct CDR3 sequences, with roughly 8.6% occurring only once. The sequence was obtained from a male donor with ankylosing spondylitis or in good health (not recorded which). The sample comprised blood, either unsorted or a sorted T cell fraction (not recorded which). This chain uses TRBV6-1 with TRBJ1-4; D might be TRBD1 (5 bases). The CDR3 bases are TGTGCCAGCAGCGACAGTACTAATGAAAAACTGTTTTTT. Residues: CASSDSTNEKLFF.